The 2 T cell receptor beta chains in this list originate from one sample, sequenced in a study of blood T cell repertoires in COVID-19. Here immunoSEQ multiplex PCR was the method, and the copy in TCRdb shows in-frame clones only, minus some. Among over 45,000 clones listed, 90% to 95% were seen once. What was sequenced was peripheral blood. The receptors were sampled from a woman between 55 and 75 years old with active or convalescent COVID-19.

This clone occurred once. This chain joins TRBV2 and TRBJ2-7, with D unclear. This CDR3 spans 12 amino acids. V dropped 5 bases and J dropped 4 bases, with 9 bases sitting between them. Germline CDR1 is SNHLY and CDR2 is FYNNEI. The CDR3 is CASSQIVYEQYF. CDR3 bases: TGTGCCAGCAGTCAAATAGTTTACGAGCAGTACTTC. Combining the CDR3 with reference TRBV2 and TRBJ2-7 gives the whole variable domain EPEVTQTPSHQVTQMGQEVILRCVPISNHLYFYWYRQILGQKVEFLVSFYNNEISEKSEIFDDQFSVERPDGSNFTLKIRSTKLEDSAMYFCASSQIVYEQYFGPGTRLTVT.

The chain recombines TRBV28 with TRBJ2-5; 10 bases are a match to TRBD2. This CDR3 has 16 amino acids. Unmatched junction bases numbered 7, after V lost 2 bases and J lost 4 bases. CDR1 and CDR2 from the germline V gene are MDHEN and SYDVKM. CDR3 protein: CASSLRLAGERETQYF. CDR3 nucleotides: TGTGCCAGCAGTTTACGCCTAGCGGGGGAGAGAGAGACCCAGTACTTC.